These 17 T cell receptor beta chains were sequenced from one sample in a study of cytomegalovirus exposure and HLA in healthy donors. PCR employed 60 Vbeta and 13 Jbeta primers. Generated by immunoSEQ multiplex PCR, the TCRdb table keeps only in-frame clones and is missing some. The repertoire shows 70,000 to 90,000 clones; the top ten hold 3.8%. The source material was PBMCs. All receptors derive from a man aged 18-30 years in good health and CMV-seropositive.

This rearrangement joins TRBV9 to TRBJ1-1; no clear D. The CDR3 consists of 13 residues. The V end lost 0 bases, the J end lost 7 bases, and 10 bases lay between the germline ends. In germline, CDR1 is SGDLS, CDR2 YYNGEE. The CDR3 coding sequence is TGTGCCAGCAGCGTAGTGGCAGGCGATGAAGCTTTCTTT. It specifies CASSVVAGDEAFF.

The chain links TRBV6-5 to TRBJ1-2, with D unresolved. Trimming took off 6 bases at V and 4 bases at J, with 18 bases between the two ends. Germline CDR1 MNHEY, CDR2 SVGAGI. CDR3 length equals 15 residues. The CDR3 region is CASSQTGFLTYGYTF. The CDR3 nucleotides are TGTGCCAGCAGCCAAACGGGGTTTCTCACCTATGGCTACACCTTC.

The V and J genes are TRBV18 and TRBJ2-7; possibly TRBD1 for D (6 bases). Germline V gene lookup returns CDR1 KGHSH and CDR2 LQKENI. Trimming pared 1 base from V and 2 bases from J, leaving 12 bases between. The CDR3 is made up of 15 amino acids. Written as DNA, the CDR3 is TGTGCCAGCTCACCACTCCCAGGGGTAACCTACGAGCAGTACTTC. It yields the protein CASSPLPGVTYEQYF.

The chain links TRBV28 to TRBJ2-7; D remains unclear. CDR3 length: 11 amino acids. Per the germline V gene, CDR1 is MDHEN and CDR2 is SYDVKM. Trimming took off 1 base at V and 6 bases at J, with 4 bases between the two ends. CDR3 sequence (DNA): TGTGCCAGCAGTTTATTCTTCGAGCAGTACTTC. Protein sequence: CASSLFFEQYF.

The chain is built from TRBV9 and TRBJ1-1, with TRBD1 matching over 9 bases. Germline V CDR1 and CDR2: SGDLS, YYNGEE. V trimming: 4 bases; J trimming: 3 bases; junction bases outside the gene matches: 10. CDR3 length: 16 residues. The CDR3 sequence: CASSPFGTGSYTEAFF. The CDR3 nucleotides read TGTGCCAGCAGCCCGTTCGGGACAGGGTCCTACACTGAAGCTTTCTTT.

The chain employs TRBV19 and TRBJ2-1; D is possibly TRBD2 (6 bases). The CDR3 is 18 residues long. Germline values: CDR1 LNHDA, CDR2 SQIVND (reference sequence). V lost 6 bases and J 6 bases, leaving 27 bases between the germline ends. CDR3 coding DNA: TGTGCCAGTAGCACTGATGCGGGGTATTCTCGGTTTAGCAATGAGCAGTTCTTC. As protein: CASSTDAGYSRFSNEQFF.

V is TRBV15 and J is TRBJ2-3; 8 bases fit TRBD2. Germline CDR1 is LNHNV and CDR2 is YYDKDF (reference sequence). The CDR3 runs to 15 residues. V was pared by 0 bases and J by 3 bases, with 2 bases of the junction left unmatched. The CDR3, as DNA: TGTGCCACCAGCAGAGATAGCGGGGCTACAGATACGCAGTATTTT. It translates to CATSRDSGATDTQYF. Filled out from reference TRBV15 and TRBJ2-3, the complete variable domain reads DAMVIQNPRYQVTQFGKPVTLSCSQTLNHNVMYWYQQKSSQAPKLLFHYYDKDFNNEADTPDNFQSRRPNTSFCFLDIRSPGLGDTAMYLCATSRDSGATDTQYFGPGTRLTVL.

The chain uses TRBV30 and TRBJ2-5; D is uncertain. In germline, CDR1 is GTSNPN, CDR2 SVGIG (reference sequence). The CDR3 is made up of 11 amino acids. Trimming took off 4 bases at V and 5 bases at J, with 8 bases between the two ends. CDR3 nucleotide sequence: TGTGCCTGGACGGCCAGGGAGACCCAGTACTTC. Residues: CAWTARETQYF.

V gene TRBV29-1 combines with J gene TRBJ1-1; D is undetermined. V shed 7 bases and J shed 1 base, with 13 bases lying between them. The CDR3 extends over 13 amino acids. Germline values: CDR1 SQVTM, CDR2 ANQGSEA. The CDR3, as DNA: TGCAGCGGCGCCCACGAGGGGAACACTGAAGCTTTCTTT. Translated, it gives CSGAHEGNTEAFF. The variable domain in full, completed from reference TRBV29-1 and TRBJ1-1, reads SAVISQKPSRDICQRGTSLTIQCQVDSQVTMMFWYRQQPGQSLTLIATANQGSEATYESGFVIDKFPISRPNLTFSTLTVSNMSPEDSSIYLCSGAHEGNTEAFFGQGTRLTVV.

The CDR3 bases are TGTGCCATCAGTGAAGATGGCAGGGGCCTAGCTTTCTTT. Encoded protein: CAISEDGRGLAFF. The chain carries TRBV10-3 and TRBJ1-1; tentative D call: TRBD1 (6 bases). Trimming removed 3 bases at V and 10 bases at J, with 15 bases between. CDR3 length: 13 residues. The germline CDR1 and CDR2 sequences are ENHRY and SYGVKD.

The rearrangement links TRBV29-1 to TRBJ2-7; 7 bases line up with TRBD1. V shed 6 bases and J 0 bases; nucleotides not matched to a gene: 8. This CDR3 spans 14 amino acids. Germline CDR1 SQVTM, CDR2 ANQGSEA. The CDR3 DNA reads as TGCAGCGTGACCAGGACAGGCGCCTCCTACGAGCAGTACTTC. It yields the protein CSVTRTGASYEQYF.

The chain uses TRBV27 and TRBJ1-1, with D possibly being TRBD1 (5 bases). CDR3 size: 19 residues. Germline assignment: CDR1 MNHEY and CDR2 SMNVEV (reference sequence). Trimming stripped 0 bases from V and 11 bases from J, with 31 bases between. The CDR3: CASSLSIQDLTTGRHRAFF. The DNA of the CDR3 is TGTGCCAGCAGTTTATCCATCCAGGACCTCACCACAGGCAGGCACAGGGCTTTCTTT.

The J gene is TRBJ2-1, the V gene TRBV5-1; TRBD2 matches 9 bases. This CDR3 contains 14 residues. After removal of 5 bases from V and 7 bases from J, the junction contained 7 bases not matched to a gene. Germline CDR1 is SGHRS and CDR2 is YFSETQ. The CDR3 coding sequence is TGCGCCAGCAGATTTAGCGGGAGCCGTAATGAGCAGTTCTTC. Translated, it gives CASRFSGSRNEQFF.

This rearrangement joins TRBV27 to TRBJ2-7, with 10 bases that match TRBD1. V was clipped by 5 bases and J by 3 bases; unmatched bases: 1. The germline CDR1 and CDR2 sequences are MNHEY and SMNVEV (reference sequence). The CDR3 is made up of 13 amino acids. This CDR3 reads CASSRDRGYEQYF. CDR3 bases: TGTGCCAGCAGTCGGGACAGGGGCTACGAGCAGTACTTC.

The gene calls are TRBV7-2 and TRBJ2-7; 8 bases align to TRBD2. V shed 7 bases, J shed 3 bases, and the junction held 11 bases outside the gene matches. The V gene's germline CDR1 is SGHTA and CDR2 FQGNSA. CDR3 length equals 15 residues. The CDR3 region is CASTPRGGGDYEQYF. As DNA, the CDR3 is TGTGCCAGCACCCCCCGGGGGGGAGGGGACTACGAGCAGTACTTC.

The chain employs TRBV7-3 and TRBJ2-1, with TRBD1 as a possible D gene (5 bases). V was trimmed by 3 bases and J by 4 bases, leaving 19 bases between them. Germline assignment: CDR1 SGHTA and CDR2 FQGTGA. This CDR3 is 17 amino acids long. CDR3: CASSFSIKGRRYNEQFF. CDR3 sequence (DNA): TGTGCCAGCAGCTTCAGCATTAAGGGGCGTCGGTACAATGAGCAGTTCTTC.

The chain couples TRBV30 to TRBJ2-1; 11 positions agree with TRBD1. Germline V gene data show CDR1 as GTSNPN and CDR2 as SVGIG (reference sequence). This CDR3 is built from 13 residues. Trimming removed 4 bases from V and 7 bases from J; junction bases left unmatched: 3. CDR3 sequence (DNA): TGTGCCTGGACCCGGGACAGGGGGAATGAGCAGTTCTTC. This translates into CAWTRDRGNEQFF.